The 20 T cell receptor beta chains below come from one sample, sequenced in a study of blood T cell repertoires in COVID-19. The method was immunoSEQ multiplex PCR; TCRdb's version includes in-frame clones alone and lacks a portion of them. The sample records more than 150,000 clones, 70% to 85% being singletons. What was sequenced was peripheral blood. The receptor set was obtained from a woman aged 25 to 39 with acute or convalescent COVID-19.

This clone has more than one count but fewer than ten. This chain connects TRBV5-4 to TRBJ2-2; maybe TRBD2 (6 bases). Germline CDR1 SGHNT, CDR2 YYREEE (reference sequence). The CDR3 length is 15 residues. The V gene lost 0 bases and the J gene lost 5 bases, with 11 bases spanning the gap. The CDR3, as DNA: TGTGCCAGCAGCTTGGCCCATAGCGGAACCGGGGAGCTGTTTTTT. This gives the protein CASSLAHSGTGELFF.

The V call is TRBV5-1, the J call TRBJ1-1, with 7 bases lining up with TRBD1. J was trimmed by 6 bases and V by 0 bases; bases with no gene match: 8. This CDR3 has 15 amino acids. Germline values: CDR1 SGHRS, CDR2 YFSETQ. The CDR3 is CASSLGSSQGAEAFF. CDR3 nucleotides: TGCGCCAGCAGCTTGGGCAGCTCGCAGGGGGCTGAAGCTTTCTTT.

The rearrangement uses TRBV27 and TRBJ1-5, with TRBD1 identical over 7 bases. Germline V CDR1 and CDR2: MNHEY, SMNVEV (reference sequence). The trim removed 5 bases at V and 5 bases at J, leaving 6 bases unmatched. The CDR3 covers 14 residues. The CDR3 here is CASSLDRVDQPQHF. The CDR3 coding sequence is TGTGCCAGCAGTCTAGACAGGGTAGATCAGCCCCAGCATTTT.

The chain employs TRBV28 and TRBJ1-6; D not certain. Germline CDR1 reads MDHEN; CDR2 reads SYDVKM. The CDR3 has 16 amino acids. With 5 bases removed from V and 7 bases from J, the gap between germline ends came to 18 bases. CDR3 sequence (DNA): TGTGCCAGCAGTCAGGTTCTCGGCCTACGGAATTCACCCCTCCACTTT. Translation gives CASSQVLGLRNSPLHF.

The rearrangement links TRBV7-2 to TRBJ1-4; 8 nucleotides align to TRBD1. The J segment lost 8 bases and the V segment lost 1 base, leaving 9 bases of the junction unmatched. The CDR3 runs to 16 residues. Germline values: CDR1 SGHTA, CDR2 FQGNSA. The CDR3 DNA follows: TGTGCCAGCAGCTTAGGCAGGGGGCGGATCGGAGAAAAACTGTTTTTT. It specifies CASSLGRGRIGEKLFF.

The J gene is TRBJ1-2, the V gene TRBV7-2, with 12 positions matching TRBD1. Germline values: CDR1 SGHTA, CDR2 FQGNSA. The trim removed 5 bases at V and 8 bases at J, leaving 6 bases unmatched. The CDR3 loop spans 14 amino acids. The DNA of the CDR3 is TGTGCCAGCAGCCTTGGGACAGGGGGCGGAGGCTACACCTTC. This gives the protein CASSLGTGGGGYTF.

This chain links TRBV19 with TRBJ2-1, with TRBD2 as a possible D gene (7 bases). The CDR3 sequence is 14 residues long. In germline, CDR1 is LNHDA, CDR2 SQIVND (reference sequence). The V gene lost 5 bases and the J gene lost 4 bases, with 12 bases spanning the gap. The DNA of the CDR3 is TGTGCCAGTAGTTCGGCGGGGGCTTACAATGAGCAGTTCTTC. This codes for CASSSAGAYNEQFF. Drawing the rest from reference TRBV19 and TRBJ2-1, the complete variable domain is DGGITQSPKYLFRKEGQNVTLSCEQNLNHDAMYWYRQDPGQGLRLIYYSQIVNDFQKGDIAEGYSVSREKKESFPLTVTSAQKNPTAFYLCASSSAGAYNEQFFGPGTRLTVL.

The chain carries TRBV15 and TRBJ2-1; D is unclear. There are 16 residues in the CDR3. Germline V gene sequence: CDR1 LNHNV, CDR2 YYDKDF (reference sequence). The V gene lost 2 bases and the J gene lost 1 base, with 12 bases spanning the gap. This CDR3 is CATSRPAVASYNEQFF. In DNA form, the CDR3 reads TGTGCCACCAGCAGACCCGCGGTAGCTTCCTACAATGAGCAGTTCTTC.

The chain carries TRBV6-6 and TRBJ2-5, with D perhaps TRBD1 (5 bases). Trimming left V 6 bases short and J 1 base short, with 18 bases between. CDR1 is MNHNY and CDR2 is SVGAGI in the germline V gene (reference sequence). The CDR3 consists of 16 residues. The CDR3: CASSSRTPGSQETQYF. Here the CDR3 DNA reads TGTGCCAGCAGCAGCAGGACACCTGGGTCCCAAGAGACCCAGTACTTC.

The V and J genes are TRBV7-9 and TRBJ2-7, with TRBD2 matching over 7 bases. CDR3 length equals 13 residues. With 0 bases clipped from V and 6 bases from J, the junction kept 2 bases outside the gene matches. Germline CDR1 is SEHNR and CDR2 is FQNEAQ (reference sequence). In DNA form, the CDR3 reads TGTGCCAGCAGCTTAGCGGGGGGGACCGAGCAGTACTTC. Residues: CASSLAGGTEQYF.

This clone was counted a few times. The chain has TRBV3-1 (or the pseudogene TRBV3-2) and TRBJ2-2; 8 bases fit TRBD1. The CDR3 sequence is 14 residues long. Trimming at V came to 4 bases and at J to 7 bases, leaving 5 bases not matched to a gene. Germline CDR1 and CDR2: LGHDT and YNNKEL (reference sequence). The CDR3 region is CASSRQGWYGELFF. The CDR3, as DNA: TGTGCCAGCAGCCGACAGGGGTGGTACGGGGAGCTGTTTTTT.

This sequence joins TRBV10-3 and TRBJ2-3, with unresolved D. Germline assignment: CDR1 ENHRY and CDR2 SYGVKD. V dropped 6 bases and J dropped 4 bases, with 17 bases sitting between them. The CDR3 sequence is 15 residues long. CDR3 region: CAIRATETISDTQYF. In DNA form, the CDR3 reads TGTGCCATCAGAGCAACAGAAACAATATCAGATACGCAGTATTTT.

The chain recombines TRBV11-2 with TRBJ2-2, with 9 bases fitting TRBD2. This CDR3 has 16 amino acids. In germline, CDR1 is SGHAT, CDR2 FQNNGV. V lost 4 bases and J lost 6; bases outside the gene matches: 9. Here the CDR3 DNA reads TGTGCCAGCAGCTCCCCCGGGACTAGCTTGGCCGGGGAGCTGTTTTTT. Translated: CASSSPGTSLAGELFF.

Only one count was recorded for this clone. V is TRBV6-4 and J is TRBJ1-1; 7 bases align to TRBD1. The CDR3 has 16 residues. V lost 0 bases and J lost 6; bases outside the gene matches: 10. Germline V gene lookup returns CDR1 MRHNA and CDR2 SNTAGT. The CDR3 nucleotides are TGTGCCAGCAGTGACTCGCCGACAGGGTCTGTCGCTGAAGCTTTCTTT. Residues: CASSDSPTGSVAEAFF.

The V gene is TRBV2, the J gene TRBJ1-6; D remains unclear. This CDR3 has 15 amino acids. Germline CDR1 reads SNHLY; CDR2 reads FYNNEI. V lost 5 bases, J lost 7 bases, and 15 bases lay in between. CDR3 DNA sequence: TGTGCCAGCAGTAGGGCGGGCAGCGGCAATTCACCCCTCCACTTT. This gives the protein CASSRAGSGNSPLHF.

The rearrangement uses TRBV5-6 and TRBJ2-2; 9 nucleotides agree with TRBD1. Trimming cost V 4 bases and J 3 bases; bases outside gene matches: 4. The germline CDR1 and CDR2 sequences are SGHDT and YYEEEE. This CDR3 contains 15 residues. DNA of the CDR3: TGTGCCAGCAGCCCGGGGGACAGGGACACCGGGGAGCTGTTTTTT. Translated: CASSPGDRDTGELFF.

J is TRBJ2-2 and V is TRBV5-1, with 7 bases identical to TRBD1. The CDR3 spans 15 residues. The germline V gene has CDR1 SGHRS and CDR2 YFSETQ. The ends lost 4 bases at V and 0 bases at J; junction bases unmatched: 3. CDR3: CASSRTGSNTGELFF. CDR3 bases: TGCGCCAGCAGCAGGACAGGATCGAACACCGGGGAGCTGTTTTTT.

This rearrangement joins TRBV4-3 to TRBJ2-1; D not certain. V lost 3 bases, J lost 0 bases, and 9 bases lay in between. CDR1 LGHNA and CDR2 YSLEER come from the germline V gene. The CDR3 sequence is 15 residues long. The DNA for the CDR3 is TGCGCCAGCAGCCAGATACTCCGCTCCTACAATGAGCAGTTCTTC. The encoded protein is CASSQILRSYNEQFF.

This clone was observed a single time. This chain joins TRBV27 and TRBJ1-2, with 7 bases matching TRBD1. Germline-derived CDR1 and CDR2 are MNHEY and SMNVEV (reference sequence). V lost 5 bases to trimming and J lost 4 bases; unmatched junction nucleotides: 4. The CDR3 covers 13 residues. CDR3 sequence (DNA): TGTGCCAGCAGTCCCCGGGACAGCTATGGCTACACCTTC. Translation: CASSPRDSYGYTF.

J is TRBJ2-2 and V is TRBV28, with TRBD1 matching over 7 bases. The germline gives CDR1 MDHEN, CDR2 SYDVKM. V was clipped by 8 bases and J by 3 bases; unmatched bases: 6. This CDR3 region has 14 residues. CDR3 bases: TGTGCCAGCGGGGGACAGCTATACACCGGGGAGCTGTTTTTT. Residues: CASGGQLYTGELFF.